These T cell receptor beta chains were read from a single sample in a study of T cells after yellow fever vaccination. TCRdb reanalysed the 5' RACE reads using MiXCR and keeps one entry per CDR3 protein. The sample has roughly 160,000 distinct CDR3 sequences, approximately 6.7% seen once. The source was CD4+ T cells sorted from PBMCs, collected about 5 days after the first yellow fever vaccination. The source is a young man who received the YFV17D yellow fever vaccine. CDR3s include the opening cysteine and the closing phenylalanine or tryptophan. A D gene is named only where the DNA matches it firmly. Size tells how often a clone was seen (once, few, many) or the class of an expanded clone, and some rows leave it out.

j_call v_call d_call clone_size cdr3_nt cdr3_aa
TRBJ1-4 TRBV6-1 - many TGTGCCAGTCGGGAGGTTCCAGGTGAAAAACTGTTTTTT CASREVPGEKLFF
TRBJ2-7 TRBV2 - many TGTGCCAGCAGTGAAGCAGGCTTTTCCTCCTACGAGCAGTACTTC CASSEAGFSSYEQYF
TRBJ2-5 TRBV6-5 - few TGTGCCAGCAGTTACCCCGGCCTGACTAAGGAGACCCAGTACTTC CASSYPGLTKETQYF
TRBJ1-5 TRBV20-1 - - TGCAGTGCTAGGGCGAATAGTCAGCCCCAGCATTTT CSARANSQPQHF
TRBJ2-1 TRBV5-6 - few TGTGCCAGCAGCTCTCCCTTAACTTCCTACAATGAGCAGTTCTTC CASSSPLTSYNEQFF
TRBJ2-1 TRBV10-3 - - TGTGCCATCAGTGACCCGGGGGCGACGCAGTTCTTC CAISDPGATQFF
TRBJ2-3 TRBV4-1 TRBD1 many TGCGCCAGCAGCCAGGGGGACAGTACGGATACGCAGTATTTT CASSQGDSTDTQYF
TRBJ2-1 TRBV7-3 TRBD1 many TGTGCCAGCAGCTTAAGGGGCCCCATCGACAGGGGGCGGTTCTACAATGAGCAGTTCTTC CASSLRGPIDRGRFYNEQFF
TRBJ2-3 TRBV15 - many TGTGCCACCAGCAGAGATCCGGGGGCAGATACGCAGTATTTT CATSRDPGADTQYF
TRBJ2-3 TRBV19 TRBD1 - TGTGCCAGTAGTATTGCAGCCAGGGGGTTTACAGATACGCAGTATTTT CASSIAARGFTDTQYF
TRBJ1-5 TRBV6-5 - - TGTGCCAGCAGCTTACAACAGGTTTTTTATAGCAATCAGCCCCAGCATTTT CASSLQQVFYSNQPQHF
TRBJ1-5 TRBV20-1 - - TGCAGTGCTATGCATGACGAGGCGGGATTCCAGCCCCAGCATTTT CSAMHDEAGFQPQHF
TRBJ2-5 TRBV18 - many TGTGCCAGCTCACCTACCTTAGAGGTCCAAAGAGAGACCCAGTACTTC CASSPTLEVQRETQYF
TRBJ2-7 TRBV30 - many TGTGCCTGGATCTACGGTGGGGGAACGGGCGAGCAGTACTTC CAWIYGGGTGEQYF
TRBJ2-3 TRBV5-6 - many TGTGCCAGCGGATCCATAGATACGCAGTATTTT CASGSIDTQYF
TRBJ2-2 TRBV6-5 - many TGTGCCAGCAGTTATGGGGCTTCCGACGCCGGGGAGCTGTTTTTT CASSYGASDAGELFF
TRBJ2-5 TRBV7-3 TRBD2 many TGTGCCAGCAGCCCGCGAGGGGAGGGGTGGGAGACCCAGTACTTC CASSPRGEGWETQYF
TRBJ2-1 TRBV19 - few TGTGCCAGTAGTCTGTACTTACGATCCCACAACTTACAGGGGAACGGGGGAAAGCAGTTCTTC CASSLYLRSHNLQGNGGKQFF
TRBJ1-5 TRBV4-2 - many TGTGCCAGCAGCCAAGAAATTTCGGGGGGCGGACAGCCCCAGCATTTT CASSQEISGGGQPQHF
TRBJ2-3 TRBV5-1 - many TGCGCCAGCAGCTCAGGGGGAGGTACAGATACGCAGTATTTT CASSSGGGTDTQYF
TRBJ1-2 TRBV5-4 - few TGTGCCAGCAGCTCCCTGGCAGGGCCCTATGGCTACACCTTC CASSSLAGPYGYTF
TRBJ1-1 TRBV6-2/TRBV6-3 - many TGTGCCAGCAGTTATTGGCCAGGGACTGAAGCTTTCTTT CASSYWPGTEAFF
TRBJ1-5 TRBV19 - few TGTGCCAGTAGTGGCAACGCGTCAGGCCCGAGGAGGCAGCCCCAGCATTTT CASSGNASGPRRQPQHF
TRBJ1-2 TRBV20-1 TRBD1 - TGCAGTGCTCCTACCTCGCGGACAGGCTATGGCTACACCTTC CSAPTSRTGYGYTF
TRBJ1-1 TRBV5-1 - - TGCGCCAGCAGCTTACCCGGGGCCTCCATCGCTGAAGCTTTCTTT CASSLPGASIAEAFF
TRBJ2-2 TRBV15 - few TGTGCCACCAGCAGAGATTCCTACCCCGGGGAGCTGTTTTTT CATSRDSYPGELFF
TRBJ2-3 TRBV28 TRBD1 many TGTGCCAGCAGTAGGGGACAGGGCCCGATAGATACGCAGTATTTT CASSRGQGPIDTQYF
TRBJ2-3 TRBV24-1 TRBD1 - TGTGCCACCAGTGATTTAGGACAGGGAGCAGATACGCAGTATTTT CATSDLGQGADTQYF
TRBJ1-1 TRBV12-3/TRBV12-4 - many TGTGCCAGCAGTTTCCCCGGGGAGACTGAAGCTTTCTTT CASSFPGETEAFF
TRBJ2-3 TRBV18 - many TGTGCCAGCTCACCACCGTCGTCAGGCGGAGATACGCAGTATTTT CASSPPSSGGDTQYF
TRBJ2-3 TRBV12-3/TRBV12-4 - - TGTGCCAGCAGTTGGGGGGCCACAGATACGCAGTATTTT CASSWGATDTQYF
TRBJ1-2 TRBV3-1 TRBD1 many TGTGCCAGCAGCCAGGCCCGGACAGGGAACGGCTACACCTTC CASSQARTGNGYTF
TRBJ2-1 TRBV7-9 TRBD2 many TGTGCCAGCAGCCTAGGACTAGCGAATGAGCAGTTCTTC CASSLGLANEQFF
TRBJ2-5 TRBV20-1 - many TGCAGTGCTAGAGATCGGGCAGGCCAAGAGACCCAGTACTTC CSARDRAGQETQYF
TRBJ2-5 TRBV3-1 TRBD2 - TGTGCCAGCAGCCAAGAAGTAGCGGGGAAGTATGAGACCCAGTACTTC CASSQEVAGKYETQYF
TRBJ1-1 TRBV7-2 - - TGTGCCAGCAGCTATCCGGGACTGAGGAACACTGAAGCTTTCTTT CASSYPGLRNTEAFF
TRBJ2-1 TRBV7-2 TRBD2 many TGTGCCAGCAGCTCGCCGACTAGCGGGGCTTACAATGAGCAGTTCTTC CASSSPTSGAYNEQFF
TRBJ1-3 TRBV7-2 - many TGTGCCAGCAGCTTTTCACGGGCCGACACCATATATTTT CASSFSRADTIYF
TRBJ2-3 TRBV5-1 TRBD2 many TGCGCCAGCAGTTACGGGGGGAACACAGATACGCAGTATTTT CASSYGGNTDTQYF
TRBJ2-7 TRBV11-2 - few TGTGCCAGCAGTCAGCCGGAGCGGAAGAGCTCCTACGAGCAGTACTTC CASSQPERKSSYEQYF
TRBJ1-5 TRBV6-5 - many TGTGCCAGCAGTTGGGGCTCCGGGGGGCCCCAGCATTTT CASSWGSGGPQHF
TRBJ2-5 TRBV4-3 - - TGCGCCAGCAGCCAAGATTCGGGGGCTGGAGGGACCCAGTACTTC CASSQDSGAGGTQYF
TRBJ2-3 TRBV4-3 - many TGCGCCAGCAGCCAAGATGGGCGCCATACGCAGTATTTT CASSQDGRHTQYF
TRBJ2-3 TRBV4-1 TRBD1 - TGCGCCAGCAGCCAAGATGACAGGGGCACAGATACGCAGTATTTT CASSQDDRGTDTQYF
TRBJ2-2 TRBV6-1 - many TGTGCCAGCAGTGGCCAGTTTAGAACCGGGGAGCTGTTTTTT CASSGQFRTGELFF
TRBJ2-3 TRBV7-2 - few TGTGCCAGCAGCTTCGAAGGGCGGGGTTATACCACAGATACGCAGTATTTT CASSFEGRGYTTDTQYF
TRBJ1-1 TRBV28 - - TGTGCCAGCAGTTGGGGGGGGGGGAACACTGAAGCTTTCTTT CASSWGGGNTEAFF
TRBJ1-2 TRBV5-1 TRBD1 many TGCGCCAGCAGCTTGGGGACTCCGACAGGGCTGTATAACTATGGCTACACCTTC CASSLGTPTGLYNYGYTF
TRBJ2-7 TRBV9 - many TGTGCCAGCAGCACAGACGGACGAGGGTACGAGCAGTACTTC CASSTDGRGYEQYF
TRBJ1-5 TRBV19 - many TGTGCCACCCAGGGGACACCCTACAATCAGCCCCAGCATTTT CATQGTPYNQPQHF
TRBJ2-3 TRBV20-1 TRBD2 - TGCAGTGTACCGGGGGGAGCCACTTTTAGCACAGATACGCAGTATTTT CSVPGGATFSTDTQYF
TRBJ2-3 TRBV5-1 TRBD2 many TGCGCCAGCAAGGATAATAGCGGGGGACCCACAGATACGCAGTATTTT CASKDNSGGPTDTQYF
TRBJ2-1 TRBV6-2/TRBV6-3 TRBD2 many TGTGCCAGCAGTTACTCCTGGCGGGGGGGCCAGGGTGAGCAGTTCTTC CASSYSWRGGQGEQFF
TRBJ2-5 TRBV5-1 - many TGCGCCAGCAGCTCCAACCCGCAGGGTATCCAAGAGACCCAGTACTTC CASSSNPQGIQETQYF
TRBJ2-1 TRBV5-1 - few TGCGCCAGCAGCTTGGCGCCGGTTAACAATGAGCAGTTCTTC CASSLAPVNNEQFF
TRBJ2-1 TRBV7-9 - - TGTGCCAGCAGCTTAACCCACTGGAGAGGACGGGGTGAGCAGTTCTTC CASSLTHWRGRGEQFF
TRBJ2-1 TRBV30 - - TGTGCCTGGACCCCGTTCGGGGGGCAGTTCAATGAGCAGTTCTTC CAWTPFGGQFNEQFF
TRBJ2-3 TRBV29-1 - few TGCAGCGTTGATGGTTTCGGGGTTAGCACAGATACGCAGTATTTT CSVDGFGVSTDTQYF